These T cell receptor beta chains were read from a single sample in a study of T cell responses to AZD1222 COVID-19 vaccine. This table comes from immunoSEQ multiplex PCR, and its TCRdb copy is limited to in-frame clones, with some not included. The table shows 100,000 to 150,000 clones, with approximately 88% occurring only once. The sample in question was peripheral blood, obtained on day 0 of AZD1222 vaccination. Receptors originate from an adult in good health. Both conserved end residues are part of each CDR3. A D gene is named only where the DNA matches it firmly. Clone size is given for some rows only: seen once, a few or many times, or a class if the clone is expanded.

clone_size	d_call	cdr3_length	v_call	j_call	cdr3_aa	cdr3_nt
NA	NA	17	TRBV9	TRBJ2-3	CASSVLQGTPSTDTQYF	TGTGCCAGCAGCGTTCTTCAAGGTACTCCGAGCACGGATACGCAGTATTTT
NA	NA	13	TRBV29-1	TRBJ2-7	CSAGTAISYEQYF	TGCAGCGCCGGGACCGCGATCTCCTACGAGCAGTACTTC
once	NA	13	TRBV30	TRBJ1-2	CAWSVLWSYGYTF	TGTGCCTGGAGTGTACTATGGAGCTATGGCTACACCTTC
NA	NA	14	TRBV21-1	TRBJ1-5	CASSKGNRNQPQHF	TGTGCCAGCAGCAAAGGAAACAGAAATCAGCCCCAGCATTTT
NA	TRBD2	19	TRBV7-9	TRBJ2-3	CASSPRGYSGGNSTDTQYF	TGTGCCAGCAGCCCCCGCGGTTATAGCGGGGGTAACAGCACAGATACGCAGTATTTT
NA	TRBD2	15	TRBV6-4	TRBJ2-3	CASSVSGGATDTQYF	TGTGCCAGCAGTGTTAGCGGGGGGGCCACAGATACGCAGTATTTT
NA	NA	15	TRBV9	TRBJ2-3	CASSVAGSITDTQYF	TGTGCCAGCAGCGTAGCAGGAAGCATAACAGATACGCAGTATTTT
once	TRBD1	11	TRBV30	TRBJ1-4	CACAEVDRLFF	TGTGCCTGCGCGGAGGTGGACAGGCTGTTTTTT
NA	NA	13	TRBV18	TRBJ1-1	CASSPTGDTEAFF	TGTGCCAGCTCACCAACGGGGGATACTGAAGCTTTCTTT
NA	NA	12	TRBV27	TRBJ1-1	CASSKQGTEAFF	TGTGCCAGCAGTAAACAGGGCACTGAAGCTTTCTTT
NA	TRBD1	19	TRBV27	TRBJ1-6	CASSLLYSGGSSYNSPLHF	TGTGCCAGCAGTTTGCTCTATTCAGGGGGCAGCTCCTATAATTCACCCCTCCACTTT
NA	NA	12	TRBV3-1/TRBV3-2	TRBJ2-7	CASSQGLGEQYF	TGTGCCAGCAGCCAAGGACTCGGCGAGCAGTACTTC
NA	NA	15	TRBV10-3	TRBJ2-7	CATLPDGGQTYEQYF	TGTGCCACCCTTCCAGACGGGGGCCAAACCTACGAGCAGTACTTC
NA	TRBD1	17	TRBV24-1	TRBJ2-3	CATSDRDRGRSADTQYF	TGTGCCACCAGTGACCGAGACAGGGGGCGGAGTGCAGATACGCAGTATTTT
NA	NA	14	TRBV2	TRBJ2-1	CASSTDVGNNEQFF	TGTGCCAGCAGTACGGACGTCGGGAACAATGAGCAGTTCTTC
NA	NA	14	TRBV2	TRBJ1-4	CASRPGALNEKLFF	TGTGCCAGCAGGCCAGGGGCCCTTAATGAAAAACTGTTTTTT
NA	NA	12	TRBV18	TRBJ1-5	CASSPGGQPQHF	TGTGCCAGCTCACCGGGCGGCCAGCCCCAGCATTTT
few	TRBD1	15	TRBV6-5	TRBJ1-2	CASSFSGTGATGYTF	TGTGCCAGCAGTTTTTCCGGGACAGGGGCAACTGGCTACACCTTC
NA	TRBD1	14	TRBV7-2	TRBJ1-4	CASRRDRALEKLFF	TGTGCCAGCAGGCGGGACAGGGCTCTGGAAAAACTGTTTTTT
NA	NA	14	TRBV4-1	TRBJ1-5	CASSQTGRWQPQHF	TGCGCCAGCAGCCAAACAGGGCGTTGGCAGCCCCAGCATTTT
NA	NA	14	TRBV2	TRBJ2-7	CASSEAYGPYEQYF	TGTGCCAGCAGTGAAGCTTATGGCCCCTACGAGCAGTACTTC